Presented here are 32 T cell receptor beta chains from one specimen sequenced in a study of OX40 agonist ivuxolimab in advanced cancers. Assay used: immunoSEQ multiplex PCR; TCRdb lists only in-frame clones, some missing. The sample carries approximately 99,000 clones, around 85% recorded once. Sample: CD4+ or CD8+ T cells sorted from blood, taken in a trial of the OX40 agonist ivuxolimab. The origin of the receptors is an adult with an advanced solid tumor such as melanoma, head and neck, liver or kidney cancer.

V gene TRBV29-1 combines with J gene TRBJ2-3; TRBD2 is a possible D gene (6 bases). CDR1 is SQVTM, CDR2 ANQGSEA, per germline. V shed 3 bases and J shed 0 bases, with 10 bases lying between them. The CDR3 has 14 amino acids. The CDR3 bases are TGCAGCGTTGACGGGGGATCTAGCACAGATACGCAGTATTTT. Translated: CSVDGGSSTDTQYF.

The chain couples TRBV6-6 to TRBJ2-7; 9 bases match TRBD2. This CDR3 has 14 residues. Unmatched junction bases numbered 3, after V lost 6 bases and J lost 0 bases. Germline V lookup: CDR1 MNHNY, CDR2 SVGAGI (reference sequence). This CDR3 reads CASSAGGVSYEQYF. The CDR3 coding sequence is TGTGCCAGCAGCGCGGGGGGGGTCTCCTACGAGCAGTACTTC.

The genes are TRBV6-1 and TRBJ1-2; D unclear. Germline V gene data show CDR1 as MNHNS and CDR2 as SASEGT. V shed 0 bases and J shed 4 bases, with 6 bases lying between them. The CDR3 consists of 13 residues. CDR3 amino acids: CASSEAKVYGYTF. CDR3 coding DNA: TGTGCCAGCAGTGAAGCAAAAGTCTATGGCTACACCTTC.

V is TRBV30 and J is TRBJ1-2; a weak D match, TRBD1 (5 bases). The CDR3 is made up of 13 amino acids. The germline V and J ends were trimmed by 0 bases and 12 bases, with 17 bases remaining between them. Germline-derived CDR1 and CDR2 are GTSNPN and SVGIG (reference sequence). The CDR3 sequence: CAWSVRGGDGNTF. CDR3 in DNA: TGTGCCTGGAGTGTACGTGGGGGTGACGGGAACACCTTC.

The V and J genes are TRBV5-1 and TRBJ2-5, with D maybe TRBD1 (6 bases). The CDR3 sequence is 16 residues long. From germline, CDR1 is SGHRS and CDR2 YFSETQ. The V and J ends lost 1 base and 3 bases respectively, with 16 bases between them. CDR3: CASSLMGARREETQYF. The DNA of the CDR3 is TGCGCCAGCAGCTTGATGGGGGCCCGAAGGGAAGAGACCCAGTACTTC.

The chain uses TRBV7-2 and TRBJ2-1, with D perhaps given as TRBD1 or TRBD2 (5 bases each). Germline CDR1 and CDR2: SGHTA and FQGNSA. V lost 3 bases, J lost 5 bases, and 14 bases lay in between. CDR3 length: 15 residues. The CDR3 here is CASSLTVRGDNEQFF. CDR3 nucleotide sequence: TGTGCCAGCAGCTTGACAGTCCGGGGAGACAATGAGCAGTTCTTC.

This clone has a handful of counts. This chain joins TRBV5-1 and TRBJ1-6; 7 nucleotides align to TRBD1. V dropped 3 bases and J dropped 7; count of bases not matched to a gene: 4. The germline CDR1 and CDR2 sequences are SGHRS and YFSETQ. This CDR3 has 14 amino acids. CDR3 region: CASSSDRENSPLHF. The CDR3 region has the DNA TGCGCCAGCAGCTCTGACAGGGAGAATTCACCCCTCCACTTT.

This clone was seen just once. V gene TRBV6-1 combines with J gene TRBJ1-5; 9 bases agree with TRBD1. V lost 7 bases to trimming and J lost 8 bases; unmatched junction nucleotides: 9. Germline V gene sequence: CDR1 MNHNS, CDR2 SASEGT. The CDR3 runs to 14 residues. The CDR3 region is CASTRGQGMEPQHF. CDR3 sequence (DNA): TGTGCCAGCACCCGGGGACAGGGAATGGAGCCCCAGCATTTT.

The chain links TRBV6-6 to TRBJ1-5, with D possibly being TRBD1 (5 bases). Germline V gene sequence: CDR1 MNHNY, CDR2 SVGAGI (reference sequence). Between the trimmed V and J ends, which lost 6 bases and 2 bases, there was a span of 11 bases. The CDR3 contains 14 residues. CDR3 protein: CASSLIGGNQPQHF. As DNA, the CDR3 is TGTGCCAGCAGCCTTATAGGGGGCAATCAGCCCCAGCATTTT.

This clone has just one count. The chain carries TRBV7-3 and TRBJ2-3; possibly TRBD2 for D (5 bases). The CDR3 contains 14 residues. Trimming took off 4 bases at V and 1 base at J, with 9 bases between the two ends. Per germline, CDR1 SGHTA and CDR2 FQGTGA. For the CDR3, the DNA is TGTGCCAGCAGCTCCCCCGGGGGCACAGATACGCAGTATTTT. This translates into CASSSPGGTDTQYF.

The chain recombines TRBV6-6 with TRBJ1-5; 8 nucleotides match TRBD1. After removal of 5 bases from V and 7 bases from J, the junction contained 13 bases not matched to a gene. The CDR3 is 16 residues long. Looked up from germline, CDR1 is MNHNY and CDR2 is SVGAGI (reference sequence). The CDR3 sequence is CASSTWTGRPLQPQHF. The CDR3 bases are TGTGCCAGCAGTACGTGGACAGGGAGACCGCTCCAGCCCCAGCATTTT.

The V and J genes are TRBV20-1 and TRBJ1-1; D gene ambiguous. The CDR3 has 11 amino acids. Per the germline V gene, CDR1 is DFQATT and CDR2 is SNEGSKA (reference sequence). V was cut by 7 bases and J by 1 base, with 7 bases left in between. The CDR3 DNA reads as TGCAGTGTTGCGAAGAACACTGAAGCTTTCTTT. Translated: CSVAKNTEAFF.

This clone was recorded once. The rearrangement links TRBV28 to TRBJ1-5; D not certain. The CDR3 contains 14 residues. Germline V gives CDR1 MDHEN, CDR2 SYDVKM. Deletions cut 5 bases from V and 5 bases from J, with 13 bases between. CDR3 region: CASSPQATDQPQHF. The CDR3 nucleotides read TGTGCCAGCAGTCCTCAGGCCACGGATCAGCCCCAGCATTTT.

In this sample, this clone turned up a few times. The chain combines TRBV27 with TRBJ1-2; D gene unclear. Trimming left V 5 bases short and J 2 bases short, with 9 bases between. CDR3 length equals 13 residues. Germline V lookup: CDR1 MNHEY, CDR2 SMNVEV (reference sequence). Here the CDR3 reads CASSHRSNYGYTF. The CDR3 DNA follows: TGTGCCAGCAGTCACCGATCCAACTATGGCTACACCTTC.

The chain employs TRBV7-9 and TRBJ1-2; D gene unclear. Trimming cost V 3 bases and J 4 bases, with 9 bases left between them. CDR1 and CDR2 (germline): SEHNR, FQNEAQ (reference sequence). This CDR3 region has 13 residues. In nucleotides, the CDR3 is TGTGCCAGCAGCTTGGAAAGTAGCTATGGCTACACCTTC. Translating gives CASSLESSYGYTF.

The chain has TRBV6-5 and TRBJ1-2; 10 nucleotides agree with TRBD1. The germline V gene encodes CDR1 MNHEY and CDR2 SVGAGI. This CDR3 spans 15 amino acids. Trimming took 4 bases from V and 10 from J; bases not matched to a gene: 12. The CDR3 nucleotides are TGTGCCAGCAGTTTGGGACAGGGGTATCGGGCATCCTACACCTTC. This gives the protein CASSLGQGYRASYTF.

The CDR3 here is CAWSVAQETQYF. The CDR3 coding sequence is TGTGCCTGGAGTGTAGCCCAAGAGACCCAGTACTTC. The chain couples TRBV30 to TRBJ2-5; no clear D gene. Germline CDR1 and CDR2: GTSNPN and SVGIG (reference sequence). Trimming shortened V by 0 bases and J by 1 base, and 3 bases separated the two germline ends. This CDR3 comprises 12 residues.

As to this clone: In the same sample, other DNA sequences code for this CDR3. The J gene is TRBJ1-5, the V gene TRBV30; possible D gene TRBD1, 6 bases. There are 13 residues in the CDR3. The V end lost 5 bases, the J end lost 5 bases, and 13 bases lay between the germline ends. Germline V gives CDR1 GTSNPN, CDR2 SVGIG (reference sequence). CDR3 protein: CAWSRGGDQPQHF. The DNA of the CDR3 is TGTGCCTGGTCTAGAGGGGGAGATCAGCCCCAGCATTTT.

This clone was detected only once. The chain recombines TRBV18 with TRBJ2-5, with 7 nucleotides matching TRBD1. CDR3 length: 14 amino acids. Germline-derived CDR1 and CDR2 are KGHSH and LQKENI. The junction had 5 bases not matched to a gene; V was cut back by 6 bases and J by 1 base. CDR3 sequence (DNA): TGTGCCAGCTCGCCTGGGACAGCCCAAGAGACCCAGTACTTC. Translated: CASSPGTAQETQYF.

This chain links TRBV7-8 with TRBJ1-5; 7 positions agree with TRBD1. The CDR3 has 16 amino acids. Germline V gene data show CDR1 as SGHVS and CDR2 as FQNEAQ. The V segment lost 1 base and the J segment 0 bases; nucleotides outside the gene matches: 3. The CDR3 region is CASSLEGQHSNQPQHF. The CDR3 DNA sequence: TGTGCCAGCAGCTTAGAGGGACAGCATAGCAATCAGCCCCAGCATTTT.

The chain carries TRBV10-1 and TRBJ2-7, with 8 bases fitting TRBD2. From germline, CDR1 is WNHNN and CDR2 SYGVQD (reference sequence). There are 24 residues in the CDR3. V dropped 3 bases and J dropped 5; count of bases not matched to a gene: 36. CDR3 sequence (DNA): TGCGCCAGCAGTGATATTAGCATCGGGAGGGCCAAAAGGGTAAAGGAGCTAGGGTGCCACGAGCAGTACTTC. Its protein is CASSDISIGRAKRVKELGCHEQYF.

J is TRBJ1-5 and V is TRBV18; possibly TRBD1 for D (6 bases). Trimming stripped 6 bases from V and 0 bases from J, with 12 bases between. This CDR3 is 15 amino acids long. The V gene's germline CDR1 is KGHSH and CDR2 LQKENI. CDR3 sequence reads: CASSRDTYSNQPQHF. The CDR3 nucleotides are TGTGCCAGCTCTCGGGACACTTATAGCAATCAGCCCCAGCATTTT.

The rearrangement joins TRBV2 to TRBJ2-3; TRBD1 matches 8 bases. This CDR3 comprises 16 residues. The ends lost 8 bases at V and 3 bases at J; junction bases unmatched: 13. From germline, CDR1 is SNHLY and CDR2 FYNNEI. The CDR3 nucleotides are TGTGCCAGCGAAAATACAAGGACAGGGTGGACAGATACGCAGTATTTT. Translated: CASENTRTGWTDTQYF.

The rearrangement joins TRBV7-8 to TRBJ2-7; 7 bases agree with TRBD1. CDR3 length equals 18 residues. With V trimmed by 1 base and J by 3 bases, 15 bases remained unmatched. The germline V gene has CDR1 SGHVS and CDR2 FQNEAQ. The CDR3 bases are TGTGCCAGCAGCTTAGAATCCGCCCTCGGGACAGAGAGCTACGAGCAGTACTTC. Translation gives CASSLESALGTESYEQYF. The full variable domain, in which reference TRBV7-8 and TRBJ2-7 provide the parts outside the CDR3, is GAGVSQSPRYKVAKRGQDVALRCDPISGHVSLFWYQQALGQGPEFLTYFQNEAQLDKSGLPSDRFFAERPEGSVSTLKIQRTQQEDSAVYLCASSLESALGTESYEQYFGPGTRLTVT.

The V and J genes are TRBV11-2 and TRBJ2-6; D is unresolved. V lost 7 bases and J lost 0, with 1 base in between. The CDR3 is 12 residues long. Germline V lookup: CDR1 SGHAT, CDR2 FQNNGV. CDR3 nucleotides: TGTGCCAGCAACTCTGGGGCCAACGTCCTGACTTTC. Residues: CASNSGANVLTF.

The chain links TRBV6-5 to TRBJ1-4; 8 positions match TRBD1. Germline assignment: CDR1 MNHEY and CDR2 SVGAGI. V lost 5 bases, J lost 4 bases, and 6 bases stayed unmatched. This CDR3 comprises 15 residues. The CDR3 sequence is CASSRTGGINEKLFF. DNA for the CDR3: TGTGCCAGCAGTCGTACAGGGGGAATTAATGAAAAACTGTTTTTT.

The rearrangement uses TRBV6-1 and TRBJ2-7; 9 nucleotides align to TRBD1. V lost 4 bases, J lost 3 bases, and 7 bases stayed unmatched. The CDR3 spans 15 residues. CDR1 is MNHNS, CDR2 SASEGT, per germline. The DNA for the CDR3 is TGTGCCAGCAGTGCACTTCCGGGACAGGGCTACGAGCAGTACTTC. Protein product: CASSALPGQGYEQYF.

The chain carries TRBV19 and TRBJ1-5; D remains unclear. The V gene's germline CDR1 is LNHDA and CDR2 SQIVND (reference sequence). Trimming took off 7 bases at V and 1 base at J, with 11 bases between the two ends. The CDR3 is 14 residues long. The CDR3 DNA sequence: TGTGCCAGTAAAGACGAGCGAAGCAATCAGCCCCAGCATTTT. As protein: CASKDERSNQPQHF.

The rearrangement joins TRBV10-1 to TRBJ1-2; unclear D gene. CDR3 size: 12 residues. The V end was cut by 3 bases, the J end by 13 bases, with 15 bases between. The germline CDR1 and CDR2 sequences are WNHNN and SYGVQD (reference sequence). Here the CDR3 reads CASSDREVGFTF. CDR3 nucleotide sequence: TGCGCCAGCAGTGACCGGGAAGTTGGATTCACCTTC.

This clone showed up just once. This chain uses TRBV4-2 with TRBJ2-1, with unresolved D. V lost 4 bases and J lost 7, with 14 bases in between. Per the germline V gene, CDR1 is LGHNA and CDR2 is YNFKEQ. The CDR3 spans 14 residues. CDR3 DNA: TGTGCCAGCAGCCCAAAGATACGAGAGAATGAGCAGTTCTTC. It codes for CASSPKIRENEQFF.

V gene TRBV15 combines with J gene TRBJ1-5; D unclear. CDR1 and CDR2 from the germline V gene are LNHNV and YYDKDF (reference sequence). The CDR3 has 15 residues. The V and J ends lost 0 bases and 0 bases respectively, with 6 bases between them. CDR3 sequence: CATSRDVYSNQPQHF. CDR3 in DNA: TGTGCCACCAGCAGAGATGTATATAGCAATCAGCCCCAGCATTTT.

The V call is TRBV5-1, the J call TRBJ2-7, with 8 bases matching TRBD1. The CDR3 has 15 residues. V lost 0 bases and J lost 1; bases outside the gene matches: 3. The germline gives CDR1 SGHRS, CDR2 YFSETQ. Here the CDR3 reads CASSLGTGLSYEQYF. In nucleotides, the CDR3 is TGCGCCAGCAGCTTGGGGACAGGGCTGTCCTACGAGCAGTACTTC.